The entry below gives a single T cell receptor (beta chain) sequence along with its context. Its antigen remains unknown. The germline gives CDR1 SGHRS, CDR2 YFSETQ. J was trimmed by 8 bases and V by 4 bases; bases with no gene match: 5. This CDR3 contains 13 residues. The record originates from a study of CD8 T cells in ankylosing spondylitis. Quantitative molecular-barcoded 5'-RACE generated the TCR beta libraries. TCRdb reprocessed the 5' RACE reads via MiXCR and lists one record per CDR3 protein. The table records fewer than 500,000 distinct CDR3 sequences, around 22% of them present only once. Points from the study as a whole: Relatively scarce in peripheral blood, disease-linked clones were CD8+. What appeared characteristic of ankylosing spondylitis blood was a TCR beta motif of 7 or 8 highly homologous variants.

The gene calls are TRBV5-1 and TRBJ1-4; 7 nucleotides agree with TRBD1. The receptor's source is a male donor with ankylosing spondylitis. Input material: blood, either unsorted or a sorted T cell fraction (not recorded which). The CDR3 DNA is TGCGCCAGCAGCGGGACAGTGGGCGAAAAACTGTTTTTT. It is translated as CASSGTVGEKLFF.